The T cell receptor (beta chain) under discussion was sequenced for a study of T cell responses to AZD1222 COVID-19 vaccine. Study results and caveats: Donors skewed white British and female; clonal diversity was possibly underestimated. Spike-specific TCRs gained breadth and depth after people received two AZD1222 doses. Nearly half of the spike-specific TCRs reportedly recognize variant regions that carry no mutations.

With respect to this clone: Antigen unknown.

Sequencing was performed with immunoSEQ multiplex PCR; in TCRdb, only in-frame clones are kept and a portion is missing. The sample holds over 130,000 clones, around 90% seen once. Analyses pooled second doses at about 4 or about 12 weeks. J was trimmed by 3 bases and V by 6 bases; bases with no gene match: 10. Per the germline V gene, CDR1 is LGHNA and CDR2 is YSLEER. The CDR3 totals 16 residues. The sequenced sample was peripheral blood, obtained 28 days after the second AZD1222 dose. This chain uses TRBV4-3 with TRBJ2-3; TRBD2 matches 9 bases. The TCR was taken from an adult who received the AZD1222 COVID-19 vaccine. CDR3 protein: CASSPRAGGSTDTQYF. The CDR3 DNA sequence: TGCGCCAGCAGTCCTCGAGCGGGAGGTTCGACAGATACGCAGTATTTT.